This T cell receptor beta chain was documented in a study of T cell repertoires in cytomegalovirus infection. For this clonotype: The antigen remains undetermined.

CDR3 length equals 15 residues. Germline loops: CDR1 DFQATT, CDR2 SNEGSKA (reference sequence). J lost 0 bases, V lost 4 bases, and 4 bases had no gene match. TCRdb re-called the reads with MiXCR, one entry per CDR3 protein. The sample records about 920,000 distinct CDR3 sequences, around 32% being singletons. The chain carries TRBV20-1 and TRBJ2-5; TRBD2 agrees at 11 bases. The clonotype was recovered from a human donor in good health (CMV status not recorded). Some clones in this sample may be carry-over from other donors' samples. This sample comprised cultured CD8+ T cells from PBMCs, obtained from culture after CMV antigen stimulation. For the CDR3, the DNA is TGCAGTGCTATTCCTAGCGGGGGGTACCAAGAGACCCAGTACTTC. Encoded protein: CSAIPSGGYQETQYF.